This TCR beta chain came from a study of blood T cell repertoires in COVID-19. J lost 3 bases, V lost 5 bases, and 9 bases had no gene match. The CDR3 spans 16 residues. The germline CDR1 and CDR2 sequences are SGHAT and FQNNGV. The method was immunoSEQ multiplex PCR; TCRdb's version includes in-frame clones alone and lacks a portion of them. In the table there are under 300,000 clones, 85% to 90% of which are singletons. The V gene is TRBV11-2, the J gene TRBJ2-3, with 9 bases identical to TRBD2. Sequenced material: PBMCs or T cells enriched from blood (not recorded which). The TCR comes from a woman between 18 and 30 years old who had recovered from COVID-19. CDR3 DNA: TGTGCCAGCAGCCCATATGCGGGGGGGGGAACAGATACGCAGTATTTT. It codes for CASSPYAGGGTDTQYF.